One sample yielded the 20 T cell receptor beta chains listed below, sequenced in a study of shared clonotypes between healthy human individuals. TCRdb keeps only in-frame clones here, not all; method: immunoSEQ multiplex PCR. This repertoire shows approximately 2.4 million clones, 95% found once; its top ten account for around 0.13%. Sequenced sample: naive CD4+ T cells sorted from blood. Subset described: CD45RA+ positively selected. These receptors were collected from a man younger than 35 in good health.

A note on this clone: The same CDR3 also results from other DNA sequences found in this sample. The V and J genes are TRBV30 and TRBJ2-7; no firm D call. Trimming pared 2 bases from V and 3 bases from J, leaving 8 bases between. This CDR3 comprises 12 residues. Per germline, CDR1 GTSNPN and CDR2 SVGIG (reference sequence). CDR3 sequence (DNA): TGTGCCTGGAGTCCAGCGAGCTACGAGCAGTACTTC. Translating it yields CAWSPASYEQYF.

Details on this clone: Different DNA sequences within this sample yield the same CDR3. The DNA for the CDR3 is TGTGCCAGCAGCCTGGACAGGGGGGATCAGCCCCAGCATTTT. Protein: CASSLDRGDQPQHF. The rearrangement links TRBV7-9 to TRBJ1-5, with 10 bases lining up with TRBD1. The CDR3 is 14 residues long. The V segment lost 5 bases and the J segment 5 bases; nucleotides outside the gene matches: 3. CDR1 is SEHNR, CDR2 FQNEAQ, per germline (reference sequence).

As concerns this clone: Other nucleotide sequences from this sample produce the same CDR3. The V call is TRBV5-1, the J call TRBJ2-3; 8 nucleotides line up with TRBD2. Per the germline V gene, CDR1 is SGHRS and CDR2 is YFSETQ. The J segment lost 3 bases and the V segment lost 0 bases, leaving 3 bases of the junction unmatched. The CDR3 runs 15 residues. CDR3 sequence: CASSLEGGGTDTQYF. CDR3 nucleotide sequence: TGCGCCAGCAGCTTGGAGGGCGGGGGGACAGATACGCAGTATTTT.

The chain has TRBV6-5 and TRBJ2-7; 9 positions agree with TRBD2. This CDR3 has 14 residues. V lost 6 bases, J lost 6 bases, and 9 bases stayed unmatched. The germline V gene has CDR1 MNHEY and CDR2 SVGAGI. CDR3 nucleotide sequence: TGTGCCAGCAGCCAGGGACTAGCCATAGCCGAGCAGTACTTC. Its protein product is CASSQGLAIAEQYF.

This chain uses TRBV6-5 with TRBJ2-5, with 7 bases that match TRBD2. The CDR3 extends over 15 amino acids. Germline CDR1 and CDR2: MNHEY and SVGAGI. V dropped 5 bases and J dropped 4; count of bases not matched to a gene: 10. CDR3 amino acids: CASSQNPGTTETQYF. The DNA of the CDR3 is TGTGCCAGCAGTCAAAATCCCGGGACTACAGAGACCCAGTACTTC.

This chain connects TRBV21-1 to TRBJ1-6. TRBV21-1 is tagged as a pseudogene. The CDR3 is 17 residues long. CDR3 in amino acids: CASSSRGCRGYNSPLHF. The CDR3, as DNA: TGTGCCAGCAGCAGCCGGGGGTGTAGGGGTTATAATTCACCCCTCCACTTT.

The chain joins TRBV28 to TRBJ1-3; 9 positions match TRBD1. CDR3 length: 16 residues. Germline V lookup: CDR1 MDHEN, CDR2 SYDVKM. V lost 6 bases, J lost 5 bases, and 11 bases stayed unmatched. CDR3 DNA sequence: TGTGCCAGCAGAGCAAAGCCGGGACAGGGTCGAAACACCATATATTTT. Translating gives CASRAKPGQGRNTIYF.

The rearrangement links TRBV28 to TRBJ2-7; the match to TRBD1 covers 8 bases. This CDR3 is 13 amino acids long. V shed 7 bases, J shed 4 bases, and the junction held 6 bases outside the gene matches. CDR1 is MDHEN, CDR2 SYDVKM, per germline. Here the CDR3 DNA reads TGTGCCAGCATCAACCGGGACAGGTACGAGCAGTACTTC. Amino acids: CASINRDRYEQYF. The full variable domain, completed using reference TRBV28 and TRBJ2-7, is DVKVTQSSRYLVKRTGEKVFLECVQDMDHENMFWYRQDPGLGLRLIYFSYDVKMKEKGDIPEGYSVSREKKERFSLILESASTNQTSMYLCASINRDRYEQYFGPGTRLTVT.

With respect to this clone: Distinct nucleotide sequences in the sample also encode this CDR3. The chain has TRBV7-8 and TRBJ2-5; 11 bases map to TRBD2. With 3 bases clipped from V and 2 bases from J, the junction kept 2 bases outside the gene matches. The germline V gene encodes CDR1 SGHVS and CDR2 FQNEAQ. The CDR3 has 15 amino acids. The CDR3 DNA reads TGTGCCAGCAGCTTCCTAGCGGGGGGTCAAGAGACCCAGTACTTC. It translates to CASSFLAGGQETQYF. The full variable domain, completed using reference TRBV7-8 and TRBJ2-5, is GAGVSQSPRYKVAKRGQDVALRCDPISGHVSLFWYQQALGQGPEFLTYFQNEAQLDKSGLPSDRFFAERPEGSVSTLKIQRTQQEDSAVYLCASSFLAGGQETQYFGPGTRLLVL.

This clone was seen only once. The rearrangement joins TRBV7-9 to TRBJ2-7; 9 bases line up with TRBD2. CDR3 length: 16 residues. With V trimmed by 5 bases and J by 2 bases, 10 bases remained unmatched. The germline gives CDR1 SEHNR, CDR2 FQNEAQ (reference sequence). The CDR3 region has the DNA TGTGCCAGCAGCCCGCGAGCACAGCGGGAGGCCTACGAGCAGTACTTC. Its protein is CASSPRAQREAYEQYF.

This sequence joins TRBV28 and TRBJ1-1; 7 positions agree with TRBD1. Germline CDR1 MDHEN, CDR2 SYDVKM. The CDR3 extends over 18 amino acids. Trimming removed 3 bases from V and 4 bases from J; junction bases left unmatched: 17. CDR3 in amino acids: CASSLRQGVVYTSTEAFF. CDR3 DNA: TGTGCCAGCAGTTTGAGGCAGGGGGTAGTTTACACGAGCACTGAAGCTTTCTTT.

Note on this clone: Other DNA sequences in the sample encode the same CDR3. The rearrangement uses TRBV7-2 and TRBJ1-1, with D unclear. CDR1 is SGHTA, CDR2 FQGNSA, per germline. Trimming shortened V by 1 base and J by 0 bases, and 9 bases separated the two germline ends. CDR3 size: 15 residues. CDR3 bases: TGTGCCAGCAGCTTAGTTACGGGGTTGAACACTGAAGCTTTCTTT. It encodes CASSLVTGLNTEAFF.

The V gene is TRBV28, the J gene TRBJ1-4; D gene unclear. V was shortened by 6 bases and J by 5 bases, with 7 bases between the two germline ends. Per germline, CDR1 MDHEN and CDR2 SYDVKM. The CDR3 spans 12 residues. CDR3 nucleotides: TGTGCCAGCAGATCCTCAAATGAAAAACTGTTTTTT. Amino acid sequence: CASRSSNEKLFF.

The V and J genes are TRBV7-9 and TRBJ1-2; D unclear. With 1 base removed from V and 4 bases from J, the gap between germline ends came to 13 bases. The CDR3 runs to 15 residues. Germline CDR1 is SEHNR and CDR2 is FQNEAQ (reference sequence). The CDR3 sequence: CASSLDAAGFYGYTF. As DNA, the CDR3 is TGTGCCAGCAGCTTAGACGCGGCAGGTTTCTATGGCTACACCTTC.

This clone occurred once. V is TRBV6-5 and J is TRBJ1-1; 8 bases agree with TRBD1. The length of the CDR3 is 13 residues. V trimming: 6 bases; J trimming: 9 bases; junction bases outside the gene matches: 9. Germline CDR1 and CDR2: MNHEY and SVGAGI. CDR3 sequence (DNA): TGTGCCAGCAGCCCAGGGACAGGCCATAAAGCTTTCTTT. This sequence encodes CASSPGTGHKAFF.

The chain joins TRBV7-2 to TRBJ1-2, with 12 bases aligning to TRBD1. With V trimmed by 2 bases and J by 0 bases, 4 bases remained unmatched. CDR3 length equals 17 residues. CDR1 and CDR2 from the germline V gene are SGHTA and FQGNSA. The CDR3 DNA sequence: TGTGCCAGCAGCTTAACAGGGACAGGGGGCTCTAACTATGGCTACACCTTC. This translates into CASSLTGTGGSNYGYTF.

V usage is TRBV10-3 and J usage is TRBJ2-1; TRBD2 aligns across 7 bases. V lost 6 bases to trimming and J lost 8 bases; unmatched junction nucleotides: 7. Germline V gene sequence: CDR1 ENHRY, CDR2 SYGVKD. This CDR3 is built from 13 residues. The CDR3 DNA follows: TGTGCCATCAGACCCAGGGAGGGCGATGAGCAGTTCTTC. This sequence encodes CAIRPREGDEQFF.

The V call is TRBV28, the J call TRBJ2-1, with TRBD2 matching over 9 bases. Germline V gene data show CDR1 as MDHEN and CDR2 as SYDVKM. The V gene end was trimmed by 4 bases and the J gene end by 5 bases; junction bases not matched to a gene: 3. This CDR3 spans 14 amino acids. CDR3 loop: CASSSSGTNNEQFF. CDR3 bases: TGTGCCAGCAGTTCTAGCGGGACTAACAATGAGCAGTTCTTC.

As regards this clone: Other DNA sequences in the sample encode the same CDR3. The chain uses TRBV5-1 and TRBJ2-5; tentative D call: TRBD1 (5 bases). Germline CDR1 is SGHRS and CDR2 is YFSETQ. The CDR3 contains 13 residues. V lost 1 base to trimming and J lost 5 bases, with 9 bases between them. The CDR3 reads CASSLRQGETQYF. Here the CDR3 DNA reads TGCGCCAGCAGCTTGAGGCAGGGTGAGACCCAGTACTTC.

V is TRBV6-4 and J is TRBJ2-7; possibly TRBD1 for D (6 bases). The CDR3 consists of 12 residues. V was pared by 6 bases and J by 3 bases, with 9 bases between. Germline CDR1 is MRHNA and CDR2 is SNTAGT. The DNA of the CDR3 is TGTGCCAGCAGGGGACAAATCTACGAGCAGTACTTC. It codes for CASRGQIYEQYF.